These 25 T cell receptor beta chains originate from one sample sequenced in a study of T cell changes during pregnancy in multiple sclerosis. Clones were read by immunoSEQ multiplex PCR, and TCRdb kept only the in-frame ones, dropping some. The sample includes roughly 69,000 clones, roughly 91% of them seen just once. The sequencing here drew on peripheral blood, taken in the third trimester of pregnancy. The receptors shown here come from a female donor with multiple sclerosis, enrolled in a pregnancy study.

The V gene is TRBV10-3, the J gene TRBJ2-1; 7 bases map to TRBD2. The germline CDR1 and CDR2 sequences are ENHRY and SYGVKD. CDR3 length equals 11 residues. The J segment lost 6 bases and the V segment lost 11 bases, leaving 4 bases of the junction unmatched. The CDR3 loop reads CAVGGGNEQFF. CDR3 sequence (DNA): TGTGCCGTGGGGGGGGGCAATGAGCAGTTCTTC.

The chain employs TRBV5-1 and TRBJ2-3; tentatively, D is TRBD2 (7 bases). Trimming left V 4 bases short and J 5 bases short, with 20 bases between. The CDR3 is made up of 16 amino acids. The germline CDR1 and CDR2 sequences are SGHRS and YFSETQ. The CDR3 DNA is TGCGCCAGCAGCCACGAAGGGAGGGGGGGCATAGATACGCAGTATTTT. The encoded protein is CASSHEGRGGIDTQYF.

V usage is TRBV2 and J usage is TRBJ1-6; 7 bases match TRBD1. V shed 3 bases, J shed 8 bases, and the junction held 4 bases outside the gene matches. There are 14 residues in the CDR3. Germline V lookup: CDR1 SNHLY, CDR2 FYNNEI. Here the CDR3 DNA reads TGTGCCAGCAGTGAGACAGGGCGAGATTCACCCCTCCACTTT. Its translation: CASSETGRDSPLHF.

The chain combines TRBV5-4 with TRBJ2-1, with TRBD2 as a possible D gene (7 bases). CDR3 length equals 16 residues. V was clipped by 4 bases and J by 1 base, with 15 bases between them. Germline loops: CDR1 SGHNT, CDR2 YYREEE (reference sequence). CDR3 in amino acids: CASSPGGAGSYNEQFF. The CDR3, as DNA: TGTGCCAGCAGCCCTGGGGGGGCCGGGTCCTACAATGAGCAGTTCTTC. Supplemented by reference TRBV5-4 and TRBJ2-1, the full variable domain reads ETGVTQSPTHLIKTRGQQVTLRCSSQSGHNTVSWYQQALGQGPQFIFQYYREEENGRGNFPPRFSGLQFPNYSSELNVNALELDDSALYLCASSPGGAGSYNEQFFGPGTRLTVL.

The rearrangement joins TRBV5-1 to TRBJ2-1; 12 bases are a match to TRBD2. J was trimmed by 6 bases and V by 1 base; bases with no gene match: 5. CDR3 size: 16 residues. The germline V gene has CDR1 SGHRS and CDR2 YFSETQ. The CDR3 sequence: CASSLNPSGGANEQFF. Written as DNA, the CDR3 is TGCGCCAGCAGCTTGAACCCTAGCGGGGGGGCCAATGAGCAGTTCTTC.

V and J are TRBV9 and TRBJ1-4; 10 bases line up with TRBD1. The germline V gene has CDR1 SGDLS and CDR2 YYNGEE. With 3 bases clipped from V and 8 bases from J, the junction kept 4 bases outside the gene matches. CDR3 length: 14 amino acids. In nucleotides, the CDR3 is TGTGCCAGCAGCGCACGACAGGGGGCGGAAAAACTGTTTTTT. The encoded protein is CASSARQGAEKLFF.

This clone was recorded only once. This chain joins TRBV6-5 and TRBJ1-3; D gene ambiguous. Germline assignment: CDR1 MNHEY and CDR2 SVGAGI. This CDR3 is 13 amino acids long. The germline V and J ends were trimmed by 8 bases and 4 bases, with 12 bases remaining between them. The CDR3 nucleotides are TGTGCCAGCGCATCGGTTGCAGGAAACACCATATATTTT. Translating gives CASASVAGNTIYF.

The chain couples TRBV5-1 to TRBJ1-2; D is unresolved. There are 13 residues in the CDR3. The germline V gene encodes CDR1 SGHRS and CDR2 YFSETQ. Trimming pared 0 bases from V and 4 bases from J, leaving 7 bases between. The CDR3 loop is CASSLETTYGYTF. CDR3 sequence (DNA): TGCGCCAGCAGCTTGGAGACAACCTATGGCTACACCTTC.

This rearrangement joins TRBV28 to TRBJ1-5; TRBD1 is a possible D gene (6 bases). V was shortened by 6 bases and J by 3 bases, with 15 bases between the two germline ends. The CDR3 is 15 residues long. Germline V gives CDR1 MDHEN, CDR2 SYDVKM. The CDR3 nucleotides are TGTGCCAGCAGCCTATCAGGGGACCCCAATCAGCCCCAGCATTTT. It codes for CASSLSGDPNQPQHF.

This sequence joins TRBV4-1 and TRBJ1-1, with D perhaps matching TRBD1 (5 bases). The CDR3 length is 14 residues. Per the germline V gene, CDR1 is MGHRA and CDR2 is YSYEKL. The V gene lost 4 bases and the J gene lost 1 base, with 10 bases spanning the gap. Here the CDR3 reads CASSLRDGNTEAFF. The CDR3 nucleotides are TGCGCCAGCAGCCTCAGGGATGGGAACACTGAAGCTTTCTTT.

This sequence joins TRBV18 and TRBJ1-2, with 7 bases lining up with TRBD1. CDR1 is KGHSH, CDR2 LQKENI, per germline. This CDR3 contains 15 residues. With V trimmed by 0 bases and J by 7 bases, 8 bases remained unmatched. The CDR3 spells CASSPPGQPASGYTF. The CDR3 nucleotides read TGTGCCAGCTCACCACCGGGACAGCCAGCGAGTGGCTACACCTTC.

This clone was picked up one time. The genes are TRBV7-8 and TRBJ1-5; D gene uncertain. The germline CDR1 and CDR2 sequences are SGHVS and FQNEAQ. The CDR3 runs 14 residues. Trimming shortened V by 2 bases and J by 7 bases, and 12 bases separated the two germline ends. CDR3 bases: TGTGCCAGCAGCTTAATTCGGGGAGCCCAGCCCCAGCATTTT. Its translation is CASSLIRGAQPQHF.

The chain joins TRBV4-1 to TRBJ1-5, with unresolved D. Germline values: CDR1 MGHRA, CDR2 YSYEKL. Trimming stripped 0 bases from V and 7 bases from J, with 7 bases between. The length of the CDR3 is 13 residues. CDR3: CASSQDREQPQHF. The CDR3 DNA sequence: TGCGCCAGCAGCCAAGATCGAGAGCAGCCCCAGCATTTT.

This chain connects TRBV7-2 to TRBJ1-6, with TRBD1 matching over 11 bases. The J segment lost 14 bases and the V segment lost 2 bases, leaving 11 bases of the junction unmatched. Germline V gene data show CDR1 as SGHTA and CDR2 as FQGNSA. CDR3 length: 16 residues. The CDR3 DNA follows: TGTGCCAGCAGCTTAACGGGACAGGGGGTTGCTAGGTCCCTCCACTTT. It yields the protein CASSLTGQGVARSLHF. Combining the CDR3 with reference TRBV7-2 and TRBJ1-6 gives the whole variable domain GAGVSQSPSNKVTEKGKDVELRCDPISGHTALYWYRQSLGQGLEFLIYFQGNSAPDKSGLPSDRFSAERTGGSVSTLTIQRTQQEDSAVYLCASSLTGQGVARSLHFGNGTRLTVT.

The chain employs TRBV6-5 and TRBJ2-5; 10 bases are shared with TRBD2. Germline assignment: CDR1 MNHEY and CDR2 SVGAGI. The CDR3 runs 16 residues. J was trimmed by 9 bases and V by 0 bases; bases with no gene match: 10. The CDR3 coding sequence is TGTGCCAGCAGTTACTCGGGAGTAGCGGGGGGCCCCCCCCAGTACTTC. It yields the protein CASSYSGVAGGPPQYF.

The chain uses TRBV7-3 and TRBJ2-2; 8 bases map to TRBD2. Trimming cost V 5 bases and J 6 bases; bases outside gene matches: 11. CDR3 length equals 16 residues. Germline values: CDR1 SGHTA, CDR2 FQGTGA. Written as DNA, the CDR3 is TGTGCCAGCAGCCCCCGGGCGGGGGGTATGGCCGGGGAGCTGTTTTTT. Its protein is CASSPRAGGMAGELFF.

CDR3 coding DNA: TGTGCCAGCAGCCGTGGAAGGGAGCACACCGGGGAGCTGTTTTTT. It is translated as CASSRGREHTGELFF. This chain uses TRBV7-3 with TRBJ2-2; maybe TRBD2 (5 bases). Per the germline V gene, CDR1 is SGHTA and CDR2 is FQGTGA. V was trimmed by 5 bases and J by 3 bases, leaving 13 bases between them. The CDR3 contains 15 residues.

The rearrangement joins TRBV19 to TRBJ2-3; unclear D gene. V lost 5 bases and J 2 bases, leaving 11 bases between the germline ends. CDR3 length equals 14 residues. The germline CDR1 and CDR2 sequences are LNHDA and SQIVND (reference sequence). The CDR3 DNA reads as TGTGCCAGTAGTCGAAAACTTATCACAGATACGCAGTATTTT. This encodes CASSRKLITDTQYF. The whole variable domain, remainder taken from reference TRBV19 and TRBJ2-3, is DGGITQSPKYLFRKEGQNVTLSCEQNLNHDAMYWYRQDPGQGLRLIYYSQIVNDFQKGDIAEGYSVSREKKESFPLTVTSAQKNPTAFYLCASSRKLITDTQYFGPGTRLTVL.

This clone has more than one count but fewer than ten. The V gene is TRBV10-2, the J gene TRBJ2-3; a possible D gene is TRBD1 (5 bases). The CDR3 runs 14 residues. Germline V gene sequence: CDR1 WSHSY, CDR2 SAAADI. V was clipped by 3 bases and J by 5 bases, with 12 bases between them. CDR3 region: CASSDTTAGDTQYF. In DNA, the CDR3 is TGCGCCAGCAGTGACACGACAGCCGGAGATACGCAGTATTTT.

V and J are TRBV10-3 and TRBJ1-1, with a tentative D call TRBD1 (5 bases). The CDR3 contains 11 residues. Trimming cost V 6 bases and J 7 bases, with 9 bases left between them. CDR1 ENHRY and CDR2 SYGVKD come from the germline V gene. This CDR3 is CAIRGEVEAFF. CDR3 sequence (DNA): TGTGCCATCAGGGGGGAGGTTGAAGCTTTCTTT.

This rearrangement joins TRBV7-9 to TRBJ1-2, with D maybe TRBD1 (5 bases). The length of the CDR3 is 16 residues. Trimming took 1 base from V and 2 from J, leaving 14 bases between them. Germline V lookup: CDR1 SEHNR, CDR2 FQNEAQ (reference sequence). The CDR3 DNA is TGTGCCAGCAGCTTAGTGGGAAACCAGGGAAACTATGGCTACACCTTC. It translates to CASSLVGNQGNYGYTF.

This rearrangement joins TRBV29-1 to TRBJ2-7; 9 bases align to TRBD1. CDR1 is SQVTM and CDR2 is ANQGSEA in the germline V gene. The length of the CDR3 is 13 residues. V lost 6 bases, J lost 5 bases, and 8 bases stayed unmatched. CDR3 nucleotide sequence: TGCAGCGTCCCCGGGACAGGGTTCCACGAGCAGTACTTC. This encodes CSVPGTGFHEQYF.

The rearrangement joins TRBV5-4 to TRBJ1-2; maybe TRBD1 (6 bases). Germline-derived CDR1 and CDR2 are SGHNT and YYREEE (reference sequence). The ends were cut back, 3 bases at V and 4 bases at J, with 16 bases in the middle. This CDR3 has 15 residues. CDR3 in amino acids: CASSSREGQLYGYTF. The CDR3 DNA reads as TGTGCCAGCAGCTCCCGAGAGGGACAACTCTATGGCTACACCTTC.

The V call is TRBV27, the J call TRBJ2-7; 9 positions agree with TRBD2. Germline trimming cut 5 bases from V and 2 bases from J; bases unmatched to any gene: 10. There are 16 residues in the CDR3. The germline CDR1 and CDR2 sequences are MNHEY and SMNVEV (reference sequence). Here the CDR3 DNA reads TGTGCCAGCAGTCAAATGACTAGCGGTGGTACCTACGAGCAGTACTTC. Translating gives CASSQMTSGGTYEQYF.

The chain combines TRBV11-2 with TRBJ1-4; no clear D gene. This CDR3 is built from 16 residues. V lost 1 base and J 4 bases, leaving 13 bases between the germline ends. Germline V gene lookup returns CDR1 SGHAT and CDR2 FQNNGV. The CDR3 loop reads CASSLGGQPFNEKLFF. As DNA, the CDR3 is TGTGCCAGCAGCTTAGGAGGGCAACCCTTTAATGAAAAACTGTTTTTT. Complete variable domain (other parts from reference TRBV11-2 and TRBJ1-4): EAGVAQSPRYKIIEKRQSVAFWCNPISGHATLYWYQQILGQGPKLLIQFQNNGVVDDSQLPKDRFSAERLKGVDSTLKIQPAKLEDSAVYLCASSLGGQPFNEKLFFGSGTQLSVL.